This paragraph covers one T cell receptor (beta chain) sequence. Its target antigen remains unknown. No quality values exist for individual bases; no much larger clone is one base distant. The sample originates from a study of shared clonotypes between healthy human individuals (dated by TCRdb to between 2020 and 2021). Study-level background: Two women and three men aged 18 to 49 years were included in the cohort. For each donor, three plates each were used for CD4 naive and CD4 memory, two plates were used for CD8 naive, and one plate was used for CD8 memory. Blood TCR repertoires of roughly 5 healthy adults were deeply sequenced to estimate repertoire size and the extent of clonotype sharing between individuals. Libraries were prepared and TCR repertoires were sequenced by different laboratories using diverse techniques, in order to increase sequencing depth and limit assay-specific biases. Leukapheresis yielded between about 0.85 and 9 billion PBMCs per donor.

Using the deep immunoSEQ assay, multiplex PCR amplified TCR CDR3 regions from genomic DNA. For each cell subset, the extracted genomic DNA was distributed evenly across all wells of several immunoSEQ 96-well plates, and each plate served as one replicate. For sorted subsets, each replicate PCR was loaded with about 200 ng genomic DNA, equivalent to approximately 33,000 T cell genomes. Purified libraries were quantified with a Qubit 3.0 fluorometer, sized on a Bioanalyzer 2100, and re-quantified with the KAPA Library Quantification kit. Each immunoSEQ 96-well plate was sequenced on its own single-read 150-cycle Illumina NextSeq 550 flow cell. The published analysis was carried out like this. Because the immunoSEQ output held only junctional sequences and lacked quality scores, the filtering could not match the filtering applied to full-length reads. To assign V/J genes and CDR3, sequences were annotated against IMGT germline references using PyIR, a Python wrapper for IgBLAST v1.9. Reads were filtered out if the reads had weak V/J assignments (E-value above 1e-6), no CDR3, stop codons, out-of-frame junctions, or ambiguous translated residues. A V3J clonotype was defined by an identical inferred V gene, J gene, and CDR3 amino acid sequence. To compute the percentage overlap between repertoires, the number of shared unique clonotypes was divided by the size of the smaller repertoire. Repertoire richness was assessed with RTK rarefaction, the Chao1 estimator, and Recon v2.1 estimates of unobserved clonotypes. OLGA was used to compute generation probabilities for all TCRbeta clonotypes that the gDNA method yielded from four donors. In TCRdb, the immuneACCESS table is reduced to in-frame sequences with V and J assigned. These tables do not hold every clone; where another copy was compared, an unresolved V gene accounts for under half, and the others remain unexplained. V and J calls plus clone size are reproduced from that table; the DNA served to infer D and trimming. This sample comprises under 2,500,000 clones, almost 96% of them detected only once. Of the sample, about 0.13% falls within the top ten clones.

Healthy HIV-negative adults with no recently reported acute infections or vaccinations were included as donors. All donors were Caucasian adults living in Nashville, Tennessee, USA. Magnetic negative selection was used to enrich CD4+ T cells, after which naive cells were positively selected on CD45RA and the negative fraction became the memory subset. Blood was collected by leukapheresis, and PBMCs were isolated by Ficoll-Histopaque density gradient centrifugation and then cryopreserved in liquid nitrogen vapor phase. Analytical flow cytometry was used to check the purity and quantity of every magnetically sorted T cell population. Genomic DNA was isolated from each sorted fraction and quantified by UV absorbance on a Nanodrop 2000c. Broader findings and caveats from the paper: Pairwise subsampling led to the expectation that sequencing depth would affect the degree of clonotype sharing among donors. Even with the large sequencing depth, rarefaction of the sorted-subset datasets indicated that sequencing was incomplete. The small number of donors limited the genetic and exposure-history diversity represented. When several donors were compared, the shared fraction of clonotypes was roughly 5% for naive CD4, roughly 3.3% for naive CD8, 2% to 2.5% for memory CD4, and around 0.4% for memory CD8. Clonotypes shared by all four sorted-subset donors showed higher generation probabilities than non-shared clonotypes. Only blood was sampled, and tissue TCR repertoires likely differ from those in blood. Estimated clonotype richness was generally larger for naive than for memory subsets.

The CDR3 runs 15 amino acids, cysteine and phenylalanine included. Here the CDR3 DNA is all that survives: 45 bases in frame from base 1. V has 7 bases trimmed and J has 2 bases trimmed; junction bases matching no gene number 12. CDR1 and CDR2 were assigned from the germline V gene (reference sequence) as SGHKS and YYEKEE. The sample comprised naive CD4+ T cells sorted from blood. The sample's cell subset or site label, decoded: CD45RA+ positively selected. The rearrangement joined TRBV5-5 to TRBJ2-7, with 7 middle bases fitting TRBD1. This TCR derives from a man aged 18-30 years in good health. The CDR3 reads CASFTGVSPTYEQYF. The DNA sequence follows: TGTGCCAGCTTTACAGGGGTGTCTCCGACCTACGAGCAGTACTTC.